This section outlines one T cell receptor (beta chain) sequence together with its context. The entry originates in a study of blood T cell repertoires in COVID-19. Looking at the study overall: Both acute and convalescent COVID-19 samples were obtained from the United States, Italy and Spain.

Germline CDR1 GTSNPN, CDR2 SVGIG (reference sequence). This CDR3 is 13 amino acids long. V shed 4 bases and J shed 7 bases, with 14 bases lying between them. Methods used by the authors: How many nucleated cells were present was estimated from reference gene primer amplification. Assay used: immunoSEQ multiplex PCR; TCRdb lists only in-frame clones, some missing. The V and J calls and clone size are taken from that table; D and trimming were inferred from the DNA. The data hold 200,000 to 250,000 clones, with around nine tenths observed a single time. This receptor was identified in a woman aged 60-75 years with acute or convalescent COVID-19. The sample consisted of peripheral blood. This chain connects TRBV30 to TRBJ2-4; TRBD2 is a possible D gene (6 bases). The CDR3 nucleotides are TGTGCCTGGATCGCGGGGAAGGCGAACATTCAGTACTTC. It specifies CAWIAGKANIQYF. Looking up the rest from reference TRBV30 and TRBJ2-4 gives the full variable domain: SQTIHQWPATLVQPVGSPLSLECTVEGTSNPNLYWYRQAAGRGLQLLFYSVGIGQISSEVPQNLSASRPQDRQFILSSKKLLLSDSGFYLCAWIAGKANIQYFGAGTRLSVL.